Sequencing of this T cell receptor beta chain was carried out in a study of T cell responses to AZD1222 COVID-19 vaccine. Broader study findings: The sample set comprised mostly white British donors with more females, and clonal diversity was possibly underestimated. Increases in Spike-specific TCR breadth and depth were seen after two AZD1222 doses. Variant regions that are unmutated are reportedly the target of nearly half of spike-specific TCRs.

With respect to this clone: What it binds is not known.

Trimming left V 0 bases short and J 3 bases short, with 3 bases between. This CDR3 is built from 12 residues. Germline V lookup: CDR1 SGHTS, CDR2 YDEGEE. Repertoires were generated with immunoSEQ multiplex PCR, while TCRdb's copy carries only in-frame clones and drops some. The table records 120,000 or so clones, 85% to 90% of them present only once. Sample: peripheral blood, taken on day 0 of AZD1222 vaccination. The source is an adult in good health. The chain uses TRBV5-8 and TRBJ1-1; D not resolved. The CDR3 protein is CASSLEHTEAFF. Written as DNA, the CDR3 is TGTGCCAGCAGCTTGGAACACACTGAAGCTTTCTTT. Full variable domain (rest looked up from reference TRBV5-8 and TRBJ1-1): EAGVTQSPTHLIKTRGQQATLRCSPISGHTSVYWYQQALGLGLQFLLWYDEGEERNRGNFPPRFSGRQFPNYSSELNVNALELEDSALYLCASSLEHTEAFFGQGTRLTVV.